In this sample, the clone carrying this T cell receptor (beta chain) turned up a few times. Its antigen remains unidentified. 60 Vbeta and 13 Jbeta primers were used in PCR. Using immunoSEQ multiplex PCR, the repertoire was profiled, and TCRdb retains in-frame clones only, with some absent. The profile shows approximately 140,000 clones, around two thirds of them singletons. This entry belongs to a study of cytomegalovirus exposure and HLA in healthy donors. Study information: Among the approximately 400 genotyped donors, just over 80% were placed in the Caucasian-associated ancestry cluster. General study results and limits: In a later analysis, across HLA loci, associated TCR counts were highest for DRB1, lowest for HLA-C.

Germline CDR1 LNHDA, CDR2 SQIVND (reference sequence). V dropped 2 bases and J dropped 1; count of bases not matched to a gene: 4. The CDR3 contains 17 residues. Specimen: PBMCs. The chain joins TRBV19 to TRBJ2-6; TRBD1 matches at 8 bases. The source is a male donor in good health and CMV-seronegative. Here the CDR3 reads CASSIQDRVSGANVLTF. The CDR3 coding sequence is TGTGCCAGTAGTATACAGGACAGGGTATCTGGGGCCAACGTCCTGACTTTC.